This T cell receptor (beta chain) was sequenced in a study of shared clonotypes between healthy human individuals. Adults of Caucasian background living in Nashville, Tennessee made up all donors. For this clone: Other DNA sequences from this sample encode an identical CDR3 as well.

The repertoire was sequenced with immunoSEQ multiplex PCR; TCRdb's copy has only in-frame clones and lacks some. Seen here are around 1.4 million clones, approximately 98.5% observed once, and the top ten hold 0.36%. This receptor was obtained from a man between 25 and 39 years old in good health. Specimen: naive CD4+ T cells sorted from blood. Subset here: CD45RA+ positively selected.

The CDR3 bases are TGCGCCAGCAGCTTGGTGCTCCCCACAGATACGCAGTATTTT. It specifies CASSLVLPTDTQYF. The chain combines TRBV5-1 with TRBJ2-3; D is unclear. The CDR3 runs to 14 residues. CDR1 SGHRS and CDR2 YFSETQ come from the germline V gene. With 0 bases removed from V and 2 bases from J, the gap between germline ends came to 7 bases.